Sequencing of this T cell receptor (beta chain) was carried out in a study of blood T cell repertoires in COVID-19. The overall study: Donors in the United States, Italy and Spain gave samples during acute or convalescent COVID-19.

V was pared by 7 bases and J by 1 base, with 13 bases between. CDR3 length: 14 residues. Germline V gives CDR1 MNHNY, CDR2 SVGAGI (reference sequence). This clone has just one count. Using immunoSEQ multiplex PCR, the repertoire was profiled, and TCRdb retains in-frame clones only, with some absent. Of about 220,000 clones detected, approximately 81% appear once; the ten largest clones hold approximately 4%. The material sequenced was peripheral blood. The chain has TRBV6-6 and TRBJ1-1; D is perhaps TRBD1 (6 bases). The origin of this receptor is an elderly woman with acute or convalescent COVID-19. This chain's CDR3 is CASKLLQGNTEAFF. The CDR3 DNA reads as TGTGCCAGCAAGCTCCTACAGGGGAACACTGAAGCTTTCTTT.